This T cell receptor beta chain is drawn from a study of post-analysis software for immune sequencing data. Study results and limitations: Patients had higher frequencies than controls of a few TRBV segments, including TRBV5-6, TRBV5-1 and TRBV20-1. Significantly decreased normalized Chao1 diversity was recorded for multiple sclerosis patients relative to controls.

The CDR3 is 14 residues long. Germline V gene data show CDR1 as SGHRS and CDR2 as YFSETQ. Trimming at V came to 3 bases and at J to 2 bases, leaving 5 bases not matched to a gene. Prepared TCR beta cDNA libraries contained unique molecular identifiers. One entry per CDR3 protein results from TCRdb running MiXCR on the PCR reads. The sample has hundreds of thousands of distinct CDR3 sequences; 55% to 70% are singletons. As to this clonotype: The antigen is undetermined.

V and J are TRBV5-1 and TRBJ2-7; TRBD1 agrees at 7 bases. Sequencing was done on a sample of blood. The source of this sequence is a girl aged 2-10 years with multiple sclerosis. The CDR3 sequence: CASSSDRSTYEQYF. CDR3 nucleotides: TGCGCCAGCAGCTCGGACAGGAGCACCTACGAGCAGTACTTC.